Below, 31 T cell receptor beta chains from the same sample are listed, as sequenced in a study of T cells after yellow fever vaccination (dated by TCRdb to between 2018 and 2021). Receptors were amplified or captured by 5' RACE. Instrument on record: Illumina NovaSeq 6000. In-frame beta chains were kept once TCRdb had trimmed the public reads at Q25 with fastp and called clones with MiXCR. Rows with a matching CDR3 protein are joined into one entry that keeps the most common DNA and genes. The sample records approximately 260,000 distinct CDR3 sequences, about 5.2% of which are singletons. In total, the top ten clones hold 2.5% to 4% of the sample. This specimen's treatment or condition label, per the study, means: live attenuated yellow fever vaccine strain. The material was CD4+ T cells sorted from PBMCs, obtained on the day of the yellow fever booster vaccination. The receptors here all came from a man aged 18 to 30 who received the YFV17D yellow fever vaccine.

In its sample, this clonotype was seen many times. The rearrangement uses TRBV4-1 and TRBJ2-3; maybe TRBD2 (5 bases). Trimming removed 3 bases at V and 0 bases at J, with 7 bases between. The CDR3 loop spans 14 amino acids. Germline values: CDR1 MGHRA, CDR2 YSYEKL. The CDR3 is CASSQLASTDTQYF. Written as DNA, the CDR3 is TGCGCCAGCAGCCAGCTAGCCAGCACAGATACGCAGTATTTT.

This clonotype was counted a few times. The chain uses TRBV19 and TRBJ2-1; D might be TRBD2 (6 bases). The ends were cut back, 8 bases at V and 6 bases at J, with 17 bases in the middle. The germline V gene encodes CDR1 LNHDA and CDR2 SQIVND (reference sequence). The CDR3 is made up of 14 amino acids. The CDR3 loop reads CASVRGGSSNEQFF. The DNA of the CDR3 is TGTGCCAGTGTCCGTGGGGGGAGCAGCAATGAGCAGTTCTTC.

V gene TRBV5-6 combines with J gene TRBJ2-2, with D unresolved. This CDR3 has 13 residues. V was shortened by 1 base and J by 10 bases, with 11 bases between the two germline ends. Germline loops: CDR1 SGHDT, CDR2 YYEEEE. The DNA for the CDR3 is TGTGCCAGCAGCTTGTCCGCTCGGCCGGAGCTGTTTTTT. Translating it yields CASSLSARPELFF.

This chain links TRBV12-3 or TRBV12-4 with TRBJ1-1, with a possible D match to TRBD1 (6 bases). The CDR3 loop spans 15 amino acids. Trimming took off 6 bases at V and 0 bases at J, with 14 bases between the two ends. CDR3 nucleotides: TGTGCCAGCAGCCCGGGGGGGCGGTTGAACACTGAAGCTTTCTTT. This gives the protein CASSPGGRLNTEAFF.

This chain links TRBV7-3 with TRBJ1-6; 10 bases agree with TRBD1. Germline CDR1 reads SGHTA; CDR2 reads FQGTGA. J lost 10 bases, V lost 5 bases, and 5 bases had no gene match. CDR3 length equals 14 residues. CDR3 residues: CASSPGQGSSPLHF. Written as DNA, the CDR3 is TGTGCCAGCAGCCCGGGACAGGGGTCCTCACCCCTCCACTTT.

This clonotype was detected many times. J is TRBJ1-2 and V is TRBV5-4; D is perhaps TRBD1 (5 bases). Trimming left V 0 bases short and J 4 bases short, with 22 bases between. Germline V gene data show CDR1 as SGHNT and CDR2 as YYREEE (reference sequence). This CDR3 is built from 18 residues. The CDR3 is CASSLAISGTTVIYGYTF. The DNA for the CDR3 is TGTGCCAGCAGCTTGGCAATTTCGGGAACGACAGTCATCTATGGCTACACCTTC.

This clonotype was seen repeatedly, ten times or more. V and J are TRBV4-2 and TRBJ2-5; D is perhaps TRBD1 (5 bases). Trimming took 0 bases from V and 7 from J, leaving 9 bases between them. Germline V lookup: CDR1 LGHNA, CDR2 YNFKEQ. The CDR3 contains 13 residues. CDR3 coding DNA: TGTGCCAGCAGCCAAGATGGGGCGGTGACCCAGTACTTC. Encoded protein: CASSQDGAVTQYF.

There are a few counts of this clonotype. V and J are TRBV4-2 and TRBJ2-5, with 10 bases aligning to TRBD1. CDR1 LGHNA and CDR2 YNFKEQ come from the germline V gene. V was pared by 0 bases and J by 7 bases, with 5 bases of the junction left unmatched. The CDR3 is made up of 15 amino acids. In DNA form, the CDR3 reads TGTGCCAGCAGCCAAGAGGGGACAGGGGTCGTGACCCAGTACTTC. This sequence encodes CASSQEGTGVVTQYF.

The V and J genes are TRBV5-1 and TRBJ2-3; 7 bases fit TRBD1. Looked up from germline, CDR1 is SGHRS and CDR2 is YFSETQ. The CDR3 consists of 15 residues. With V trimmed by 3 bases and J by 2 bases, 6 bases remained unmatched. The CDR3 loop reads CASSYDGTDTDTQYF. In nucleotides, the CDR3 is TGCGCCAGCAGCTACGACGGGACAGACACAGATACGCAGTATTTT.

The chain uses TRBV11-1 and TRBJ2-2, with D possibly TRBD1 on 6 matching bases. Trimming pared 4 bases from V and 0 bases from J, leaving 9 bases between. Germline V lookup: CDR1 SGHAT, CDR2 FQDESV (reference sequence). The CDR3 length is 15 residues. CDR3 sequence reads: CASSYRASNTGELFF. The CDR3 nucleotides are TGTGCCAGCAGCTACAGGGCCTCGAACACCGGGGAGCTGTTTTTT.

There are a few counts of this clonotype. The genes are TRBV18 and TRBJ2-1; D is ambiguous. The CDR3 runs to 16 residues. V gave up 4 bases and J gave up 2 bases, with 15 bases separating them. Looked up from germline, CDR1 is KGHSH and CDR2 is LQKENI. DNA of the CDR3: TGTGCCAGCTCACTGAGAGAGGACCAGCCCTACAATGAGCAGTTCTTC. As protein: CASSLREDQPYNEQFF. Using reference TRBV18 and TRBJ2-1 for the parts outside the CDR3, the full variable domain is NAGVMQNPRHLVRRRGQEARLRCSPMKGHSHVYWYRQLPEEGLKFMVYLQKENIIDESGMPKERFSAEFPKEGPSILRIQQVVRGDSAAYFCASSLREDQPYNEQFFGPGTRLTVL.

The J gene is TRBJ2-7, the V gene TRBV20-1, with D possibly being TRBD1 (6 bases). CDR1 and CDR2 (germline): DFQATT, SNEGSKA (reference sequence). The CDR3 spans 15 residues. V was cut by 6 bases and J by 1 base, with 19 bases left in between. The chain's CDR3 is CSAPRGRGNSYEQYV. The CDR3 region has the DNA TGCAGTGCCCCGAGAGGCAGGGGAAATTCCTACGAGCAGTACGTC.

Only a few counts were recorded for this clonotype. The genes are TRBV20-1 and TRBJ2-5; D possibly matches TRBD1 or TRBD2 (6 bases each). V was cut by 6 bases and J by 3 bases, with 14 bases left in between. From germline, CDR1 is DFQATT and CDR2 SNEGSKA (reference sequence). The CDR3 loop spans 13 amino acids. CDR3 amino acids: CSARRGVEETQYF. DNA for the CDR3: TGCAGTGCCAGAAGGGGGGTGGAAGAGACCCAGTACTTC.

This clonotype was seen a few times. This chain links TRBV12-3 or TRBV12-4 with TRBJ1-2; no clear D gene. V was trimmed by 5 bases and J by 4 bases, leaving 11 bases between them. The CDR3 covers 13 residues. The CDR3 sequence is CASSRGRGYGYTF. CDR3 nucleotide sequence: TGTGCCAGCAGTCGCGGGAGAGGCTATGGCTACACCTTC.

This clonotype was detected a few times. The chain joins TRBV6-5 to TRBJ1-2; D might be TRBD1 (5 bases). The CDR3 contains 16 residues. V gave up 0 bases and J gave up 1 base, with 12 bases separating them. Germline-derived CDR1 and CDR2 are MNHEY and SVGAGI. The CDR3 bases are TGTGCCAGCAGTTACTCGGGGCAGGCTAATAACTATGGCTACACCTTC. This sequence encodes CASSYSGQANNYGYTF.

The rearrangement uses TRBV20-1 and TRBJ2-7; the D gene is possibly TRBD1 (5 bases). CDR1 is DFQATT, CDR2 SNEGSKA, per germline (reference sequence). CDR3 size: 13 residues. Trimming pared 4 bases from V and 2 bases from J, leaving 12 bases between. In DNA, the CDR3 is TGCAGTGCTAAATCGACAGTAGCCTACGAGCAGTACTTC. Translated, it gives CSAKSTVAYEQYF.

This clonotype was detected only a few times. The rearrangement links TRBV18 to TRBJ2-5, with D uncertain. CDR1 is KGHSH, CDR2 LQKENI, per germline. CDR3 size: 13 residues. V was pared by 5 bases and J by 5 bases, with 12 bases between. As DNA, the CDR3 is TGTGCCAGCTCAAATAGTTTTACGGAGACCCAGTACTTC. This encodes CASSNSFTETQYF.

DNA of the CDR3: TGTGCCAGCAGTCCGATCTACAGCAACTCCTACAATGAGCAGTTCTTC. This sequence encodes CASSPIYSNSYNEQFF. This sequence joins TRBV7-9 and TRBJ2-1; D is undetermined. The germline V and J ends were trimmed by 6 bases and 0 bases, with 15 bases remaining between them. Germline-derived CDR1 and CDR2 are SEHNR and FQNEAQ (reference sequence). The CDR3 has 16 residues.

In its sample, this clonotype was seen many times. The gene calls are TRBV5-1 and TRBJ2-3; unclear D gene. Trimming took off 3 bases at V and 1 base at J, with 6 bases between the two ends. CDR1 SGHRS and CDR2 YFSETQ come from the germline V gene. The CDR3 contains 13 residues. The CDR3 region is CASSSPGTDTQYF. CDR3 nucleotide sequence: TGCGCCAGCAGCTCGCCTGGCACAGATACGCAGTATTTT.

The chain uses TRBV6-5 and TRBJ1-2, with 8 bases matching TRBD1. The CDR3 has 13 residues. Germline V lookup: CDR1 MNHEY, CDR2 SVGAGI. V trimming: 5 bases; J trimming: 13 bases; junction bases outside the gene matches: 12. The CDR3 DNA follows: TGTGCCAGCAGTACGGGACAGGCAGGCTCCGGCACCTTC. Protein product: CASSTGQAGSGTF.

This clonotype was seen repeatedly, ten times or more. The V and J genes are TRBV5-4 and TRBJ2-3; 9 bases fit TRBD2. The germline V gene has CDR1 SGHNT and CDR2 YYREEE (reference sequence). Losses at the gene ends were 0 bases for V and 4 bases for J; bases not matched to a gene: 9. The CDR3 has 17 residues. The CDR3 here is CASSLGPSGEIADTQYF. As DNA, the CDR3 is TGTGCCAGCAGCTTGGGGCCTAGCGGGGAAATAGCAGATACGCAGTATTTT. Supplemented by reference TRBV5-4 and TRBJ2-3, the full variable domain reads ETGVTQSPTHLIKTRGQQVTLRCSSQSGHNTVSWYQQALGQGPQFIFQYYREEENGRGNFPPRFSGLQFPNYSSELNVNALELDDSALYLCASSLGPSGEIADTQYFGPGTRLTVL.

This sequence joins TRBV6-1 and TRBJ2-4; D gene unclear. This CDR3 is built from 13 residues. Between the trimmed V and J ends, which lost 9 bases and 0 bases, there was a span of 9 bases. In germline, CDR1 is MNHNS, CDR2 SASEGT. The CDR3: CASNGLAKNIQYF. In DNA, the CDR3 is TGTGCCAGTAACGGTCTAGCCAAAAACATTCAGTACTTC.

This chain uses TRBV20-1 with TRBJ1-1; D remains ambiguous. Germline V gene lookup returns CDR1 DFQATT and CDR2 SNEGSKA (reference sequence). Trimming stripped 5 bases from V and 1 base from J, with 14 bases between. The CDR3 spans 14 residues. CDR3 coding DNA: TGCAGTGCTCCAAAACGACGGGAGAACACTGAAGCTTTCTTT. Translation gives CSAPKRRENTEAFF.

This clonotype was seen many times. The V gene is TRBV6-5, the J gene TRBJ2-1; 11 bases line up with TRBD2. Germline V gene sequence: CDR1 MNHEY, CDR2 SVGAGI. This CDR3 has 14 amino acids. V was pared by 6 bases and J by 11 bases, with 9 bases of the junction left unmatched. CDR3 coding DNA: TGTGCCAGCAGAACGGGACTAGCGGACCCCAAGCAGTTCTTC. Its protein is CASRTGLADPKQFF.

This clonotype was seen repeatedly, ten times or more. J is TRBJ2-2 and V is TRBV5-1, with TRBD2 matching 8 bases. The CDR3 contains 15 residues. CDR1 is SGHRS and CDR2 is YFSETQ in the germline V gene. The ends lost 2 bases at V and 3 bases at J; junction bases unmatched: 3. CDR3 sequence reads: CASSFTSGYTGELFF. The CDR3 DNA is TGCGCCAGCAGCTTCACTAGCGGCTACACCGGGGAGCTGTTTTTT. Drawing the rest from reference TRBV5-1 and TRBJ2-2, the complete variable domain is KAGVTQTPRYLIKTRGQQVTLSCSPISGHRSVSWYQQTPGQGLQFLFEYFSETQRNKGNFPGRFSGRQFSNSRSEMNVSTLELGDSALYLCASSFTSGYTGELFFGEGSRLTVL.

At least ten counts were recorded for this clonotype. The rearrangement uses TRBV9 and TRBJ2-1; 9 bases map to TRBD1. V lost 2 bases, J lost 8 bases, and 11 bases stayed unmatched. This CDR3 is 16 amino acids long. The germline V gene has CDR1 SGDLS and CDR2 YYNGEE. CDR3 region: CASSVGAGQGGHEQFF. DNA for the CDR3: TGTGCCAGCAGCGTTGGGGCGGGACAGGGCGGTCATGAGCAGTTCTTC. The whole variable domain, filled in from reference TRBV9 and TRBJ2-1, reads DSGVTQTPKHLITATGQRVTLRCSPRSGDLSVYWYQQSLDQGLQFLIQYYNGEERAKGNILERFSAQQFPDLHSELNLSSLELGDSALYFCASSVGAGQGGHEQFFGPGTRLTVL.

This clonotype was seen repeatedly, ten times or more. Sequence at one end of the junction differs from germline and may be a read error. DNA of the CDR3: TGTGCCAGCAGCCTCACAGATACGCAGTATTTT. It translates to CASSLTDTQYF. This chain connects TRBV5-1 to TRBJ2-3; D gene uncertain. The germline V gene has CDR1 SGHRS and CDR2 YFSETQ. CDR3 length: 11 residues.

The gene calls are TRBV5-1 and TRBJ1-2, with D perhaps matching TRBD1 (5 bases). Trimming left V 5 bases short and J 3 bases short, with 11 bases between. The CDR3 totals 13 residues. Per the germline V gene, CDR1 is SGHRS and CDR2 is YFSETQ. CDR3 loop: CASSQGGDYGYTF. The CDR3 nucleotides are TGCGCCAGCAGTCAGGGAGGCGACTATGGCTACACCTTC.

This clonotype was counted many times. CDR3 amino acids: CASRMAMSTDTQYF. The CDR3 DNA reads as TGTGCCAGCAGAATGGCTATGAGCACAGATACGCAGTATTTT. The J gene is TRBJ2-3, the V gene TRBV6-5; D uncertain. CDR1 MNHEY and CDR2 SVGAGI come from the germline V gene. CDR3 length: 14 residues. V was trimmed by 6 bases and J by 0 bases, leaving 10 bases between them.

V usage is TRBV4-1 and J usage is TRBJ1-4, with a weak D call TRBD1 (5 bases). The germline V gene has CDR1 MGHRA and CDR2 YSYEKL. The ends were cut back, 0 bases at V and 1 base at J, with 9 bases in the middle. The CDR3 has 16 amino acids. CDR3 nucleotides: TGCGCCAGCAGCCAAGACAGGGTGTTAACTAATGAAAAACTGTTTTTT. The encoded protein is CASSQDRVLTNEKLFF.

This clonotype has at least ten counts. The rearrangement links TRBV5-1 to TRBJ2-5; 7 bases fit TRBD1. J gave up 0 bases and V 3 bases, and 5 bases lay outside the gene matches. Germline CDR1 SGHRS, CDR2 YFSETQ. The CDR3 consists of 15 residues. In nucleotides, the CDR3 is TGCGCCAGCAGCTCTATCGGGACAGACCAAGAGACCCAGTACTTC. Amino acids: CASSSIGTDQETQYF. Filled out from reference TRBV5-1 and TRBJ2-5, the complete variable domain reads KAGVTQTPRYLIKTRGQQVTLSCSPISGHRSVSWYQQTPGQGLQFLFEYFSETQRNKGNFPGRFSGRQFSNSRSEMNVSTLELGDSALYLCASSSIGTDQETQYFGPGTRLLVL.